One sample yielded the 16 T cell receptor beta chains listed below, sequenced in a study of early T cells in non-severe SARS-CoV-2 infection. A single record per CDR3 protein comes from TCRdb applying MiXCR to the 5' RACE reads. Among fewer than 65,000 distinct CDR3 sequences listed, roughly 10% were seen once. The sample consisted of whole blood. These receptors all come from an adult who was a healthcare worker with PCR-confirmed SARS-CoV-2 infection or an uninfected control (not recorded which).

In its sample, this clonotype was seen many times. The gene calls are TRBV21-1 and TRBJ2-2; the D call TRBD2 from the table was never checked on the DNA. TRBV21-1 is classified as a pseudogene. The CDR3 consists of 15 residues. The CDR3 nucleotides are TGTGCCAGCCACCTAACGGACTTGAACACCGGGGAGCTGTTTTTT. The encoded protein is CASHLTDLNTGELFF.

This clonotype has a handful of counts. The J gene is TRBJ1-1, the V gene TRBV28; weak D call: TRBD1 (6 bases). The germline V and J ends were trimmed by 1 base and 4 bases, with 13 bases remaining between them. The CDR3 has 15 residues. Germline V gene sequence: CDR1 MDHEN, CDR2 SYDVKM. DNA of the CDR3: TGTGCCAGCAGTTTATTACAGGGAGGAGGCACTGAAGCTTTCTTT. Its translation is CASSLLQGGGTEAFF. The full variable domain, with the rest looked up from reference TRBV28 and TRBJ1-1, is DVKVTQSSRYLVKRTGEKVFLECVQDMDHENMFWYRQDPGLGLRLIYFSYDVKMKEKGDIPEGYSVSREKKERFSLILESASTNQTSMYLCASSLLQGGGTEAFFGQGTRLTVV.

The rearrangement links TRBV6-2 or TRBV6-3 to TRBJ1-1; D might be TRBD1 (5 bases). The V gene lost 6 bases and the J gene lost 5 bases, with 16 bases spanning the gap. Germline lookup yields CDR1 MNHEY and CDR2 SVGEGT. The CDR3 runs 14 residues. CDR3 coding DNA: TGTGCCAGCAGCAACGTCAGGGCGGGTACTGAAGCTTTCTTT. Encoded protein: CASSNVRAGTEAFF.

This clonotype appeared a few times. The chain is built from TRBV28 and TRBJ2-7; TRBD1 matches 9 bases. The trim removed 8 bases at V and 4 bases at J, leaving 12 bases unmatched. Germline lookup yields CDR1 MDHEN and CDR2 SYDVKM. This CDR3 has 15 amino acids. In nucleotides, the CDR3 is TGTGCCAGCCGGCTCACGGGGACAGGGCAGTACGAGCAGTACTTC. This codes for CASRLTGTGQYEQYF.

This clonotype was found many times. The CDR3 region is CASKEGTGELFF. As DNA, the CDR3 is TGTGCCAGCAAAGAGGGTACCGGGGAGCTGTTTTTT. The V call is TRBV12-3 or TRBV12-4, the J call TRBJ2-2, with D tentatively TRBD2 (5 bases). The CDR3 contains 12 residues. Between the trimmed V and J ends, which lost 7 bases and 5 bases, there was a span of 8 bases.

This chain joins TRBV7-8 and TRBJ2-1; D gene unclear. With 1 base removed from V and 7 bases from J, the gap between germline ends came to 11 bases. CDR1 SGHVS and CDR2 FQNEAQ come from the germline V gene. This CDR3 spans 14 amino acids. The CDR3 DNA reads as TGTGCCAGCAGCTTAGATTTCGGAGTGAATGAGCAGTTCTTC. This gives the protein CASSLDFGVNEQFF.

This clonotype was observed a few times. This chain uses TRBV19 with TRBJ2-5; D perhaps matches TRBD1 (6 bases). The CDR3 covers 15 residues. The V gene lost 3 bases and the J gene lost 2 bases, with 13 bases spanning the gap. Per the germline V gene, CDR1 is LNHDA and CDR2 is SQIVND (reference sequence). CDR3 coding DNA: TGTGCCAGTAGTATTCCTACAGGGTTACAAGAGACCCAGTACTTC. Encoded protein: CASSIPTGLQETQYF.

This clonotype was detected once. The chain recombines TRBV6-1 with TRBJ1-2; possible D gene TRBD1, 5 bases. CDR3 length: 13 residues. V lost 4 bases to trimming and J lost 8 bases, with 14 bases between them. Germline CDR1 is MNHNS and CDR2 is SASEGT. The CDR3 nucleotides are TGTGCCAGCAGTGTGTCAGGGCTGTTAGGCTACACCTTC. This sequence encodes CASSVSGLLGYTF.

The table lists this clonotype with many counts. The chain carries TRBV19 and TRBJ1-1; D gene unclear. Germline V gene data show CDR1 as LNHDA and CDR2 as SQIVND (reference sequence). V lost 6 bases, J lost 3 bases, and 14 bases lay in between. This CDR3 region has 14 residues. The CDR3 bases are TGTGCCAGTAGGAGACTCTATCGAGACACTGAAGCTTTCTTT. Encoded protein: CASRRLYRDTEAFF.

This clonotype has just a few counts. The rearrangement links TRBV12-3 or TRBV12-4 to TRBJ2-1; D might be TRBD1 (6 bases). V lost 4 bases and J 7 bases, leaving 8 bases between the germline ends. The CDR3 spans 12 residues. CDR3 amino acids: CASSSQGNEQFF. The CDR3 DNA sequence: TGTGCCAGCAGTTCACAGGGTAATGAGCAGTTCTTC.

As regards this clonotype: This may arise from a read error, as a much more abundant clone is one base away. The rearrangement uses TRBV7-8 and TRBJ2-3, with D possibly TRBD1 on 6 matching bases. The germline gives CDR1 SGHVS, CDR2 FQNEAQ. This CDR3 region has 15 residues. This CDR3 is CVSSLVGRGTDTQYF. CDR3 bases: TGTGTCAGCAGCTTAGTGGGCAGGGGAACAGATACGCAGTATTTT.

Within the sample, this clonotype is medium-sized. J is TRBJ2-1 and V is TRBV3-1; the D gene could be TRBD1 or TRBD2 (5 bases each). The CDR3 totals 16 residues. V was cut by 1 base and J by 0 bases, with 10 bases left in between. Germline V gives CDR1 LGHDT, CDR2 YNNKEL (reference sequence). Here the CDR3 DNA reads TGTGCCAGCAGCCAAGCTAAGGGGAGCTCCTACAATGAGCAGTTCTTC. Encoded protein: CASSQAKGSSYNEQFF.

This clonotype was detected many times. The chain couples TRBV10-3 to TRBJ1-1, with D possibly matching TRBD1 (5 bases). V lost 3 bases and J lost 0, with 14 bases in between. Germline assignment: CDR1 ENHRY and CDR2 SYGVKD. CDR3 length: 16 residues. The CDR3 loop is CAISDPSGLMNTEAFF. The DNA for the CDR3 is TGTGCCATCAGTGACCCCTCGGGGCTTATGAACACTGAAGCTTTCTTT.

V and J are TRBV27 and TRBJ2-2, with D perhaps TRBD2 (6 bases). Germline V gene data show CDR1 as MNHEY and CDR2 as SMNVEV (reference sequence). The CDR3 sequence is 17 residues long. Trimming left V 2 bases short and J 0 bases short, with 13 bases between. CDR3 in amino acids: CASSLGGHDSNTGELFF. CDR3 in DNA: TGTGCCAGCAGTTTAGGAGGGCACGATTCGAACACCGGGGAGCTGTTTTTT.

The rearrangement links TRBV28 to TRBJ2-7, with D maybe TRBD2 (5 bases). CDR1 is MDHEN, CDR2 SYDVKM, per germline. V was cut by 6 bases and J by 7 bases, with 16 bases left in between. The CDR3 extends over 13 amino acids. The CDR3, as DNA: TGTGCCAGCAGCCGCGTGGCACCGGGAGAGCAGTACTTC. Amino acids: CASSRVAPGEQYF. The variable domain in full, with the rest retrieved from reference TRBV28 and TRBJ2-7, is DVKVTQSSRYLVKRTGEKVFLECVQDMDHENMFWYRQDPGLGLRLIYFSYDVKMKEKGDIPEGYSVSREKKERFSLILESASTNQTSMYLCASSRVAPGEQYFGPGTRLTVT.

The chain joins TRBV25-1 to TRBJ2-7; D gene unclear. The V end was cut by 5 bases, the J end by 6 bases, with 8 bases between. CDR1 is MGHDK, CDR2 SYGVNS, per germline. The CDR3 consists of 11 residues. The CDR3 DNA reads as TGTGCCAGCAGTTCAGGCTTCGAGCAGTACTTC. Protein product: CASSSGFEQYF.